Presented here are 32 T cell receptor beta chains from one specimen sequenced in a study of immune evolution from preneoplasia to lung adenocarcinoma. Measured with immunoSEQ multiplex PCR; TCRdb has only the in-frame clones, and not every one. The table records around 12,000 clones, around 82% of them present only once. Sequences were obtained from FFPE minimally invasive lung adenocarcinoma tissue. These receptors all come from a person aged 70 to 85 with lung adenocarcinoma.

This chain links TRBV5-1 with TRBJ2-7; D gene uncertain. Germline V CDR1 and CDR2: SGHRS, YFSETQ. V was cut by 0 bases and J by 3 bases, with 10 bases left in between. The CDR3 spans 14 residues. The CDR3 nucleotides read TGCGCCAGCAGCTTGGAGGCAGCAAGCTACGAGCAGTACTTC. Translated, it gives CASSLEAASYEQYF.

The gene calls are TRBV30 and TRBJ2-1; TRBD2 might be the D (5 bases). Germline V gene lookup returns CDR1 GTSNPN and CDR2 SVGIG (reference sequence). Trimming stripped 0 bases from V and 5 bases from J, with 17 bases between. This CDR3 spans 16 amino acids. CDR3 coding DNA: TGTGCCTGGAGTGTAACGGGAATCAGAGGGAACAATGAGCAGTTCTTC. Encoded protein: CAWSVTGIRGNNEQFF.

The chain links TRBV4-1 to TRBJ2-7; 7 nucleotides align to TRBD1. In germline, CDR1 is MGHRA, CDR2 YSYEKL. Trimming removed 4 bases from V and 9 bases from J; junction bases left unmatched: 18. The CDR3 runs to 16 residues. CDR3 residues: CASSPFPTGPSLGQYF. DNA of the CDR3: TGCGCCAGCAGCCCATTCCCGACAGGGCCCAGCCTGGGGCAGTACTTC.

The chain carries TRBV27 and TRBJ2-1; 10 bases are shared with TRBD1. CDR1 MNHEY and CDR2 SMNVEV come from the germline V gene (reference sequence). The length of the CDR3 is 14 residues. V shed 5 bases, J shed 8 bases, and the junction held 6 bases outside the gene matches. The CDR3 spells CASSPSDRGDEQFF. The CDR3 region has the DNA TGTGCCAGCAGTCCGTCGGACAGGGGGGATGAGCAGTTCTTC.

The chain couples TRBV9 to TRBJ2-3, with TRBD2 matching 16 bases. Germline CDR1 reads SGDLS; CDR2 reads YYNGEE. With V trimmed by 2 bases and J by 4 bases, 1 base remained unmatched. This CDR3 comprises 16 residues. The CDR3 loop reads CASSVGLAGGSDTQYF. The CDR3 nucleotides are TGTGCCAGCAGCGTGGGACTAGCGGGGGGGTCAGATACGCAGTATTTT.

This chain uses TRBV5-1 with TRBJ1-6; the D is unclear. In germline, CDR1 is SGHRS, CDR2 YFSETQ. The CDR3 spans 13 residues. Trimming took off 2 bases at V and 7 bases at J, with 7 bases between the two ends. The CDR3 reads CASSFKQNSPLHF. The CDR3 coding sequence is TGCGCCAGCAGCTTCAAACAGAATTCACCCCTCCACTTT.

The chain uses TRBV4-2 and TRBJ1-1; TRBD1 is a possible D gene (5 bases). The ends were cut back, 4 bases at V and 3 bases at J, with 9 bases in the middle. Germline CDR1 LGHNA, CDR2 YNFKEQ. This CDR3 is 13 amino acids long. The CDR3 here is CASSPKQDTEAFF. The CDR3 DNA reads as TGTGCCAGCAGCCCAAAACAGGACACTGAAGCTTTCTTT.

The chain joins TRBV4-1 to TRBJ1-2, with a possible D match to TRBD1 (5 bases). CDR1 is MGHRA, CDR2 YSYEKL, per germline. The V and J ends lost 1 base and 2 bases respectively, with 11 bases between them. The CDR3 covers 15 residues. CDR3 sequence: CASSQAEGRNYGYTF. The CDR3 coding sequence is TGCGCCAGCAGCCAAGCCGAGGGACGGAACTATGGCTACACCTTC.

V usage is TRBV5-4 and J usage is TRBJ2-2; 8 bases fit TRBD1. There are 15 residues in the CDR3. Germline V gene lookup returns CDR1 SGHNT and CDR2 YYREEE (reference sequence). V lost 4 bases to trimming and J lost 6 bases; unmatched junction nucleotides: 8. CDR3 sequence reads: CASSPLDRAPGELFF. The DNA for the CDR3 is TGTGCCAGCAGCCCCCTGGACAGGGCGCCCGGGGAGCTGTTTTTT. The full variable domain, in which reference TRBV5-4 and TRBJ2-2 provide the parts outside the CDR3, is ETGVTQSPTHLIKTRGQQVTLRCSSQSGHNTVSWYQQALGQGPQFIFQYYREEENGRGNFPPRFSGLQFPNYSSELNVNALELDDSALYLCASSPLDRAPGELFFGEGSRLTVL.

The chain has TRBV21-1 and TRBJ1-2; TRBD1 is the table's D call, not checked against the DNA. TRBV21-1 is deemed a pseudogene. The CDR3 loop spans 16 amino acids. The CDR3 DNA follows: TGTGCCAGCAGCAAAGGTCGGGACAGGGGGAACTATGGCTACACCTTC. Encoded protein: CASSKGRDRGNYGYTF.

V gene TRBV2 combines with J gene TRBJ1-1; 7 bases are a match to TRBD1. J gave up 5 bases and V 8 bases, and 5 bases lay outside the gene matches. The V gene's germline CDR1 is SNHLY and CDR2 FYNNEI. CDR3 length equals 12 residues. The CDR3 sequence is CASEQGSTEAFF. CDR3 in DNA: TGTGCCAGCGAACAGGGGAGTACTGAAGCTTTCTTT. The full variable domain, its missing parts supplied by reference TRBV2 and TRBJ1-1, is EPEVTQTPSHQVTQMGQEVILRCVPISNHLYFYWYRQILGQKVEFLVSFYNNEISEKSEIFDDQFSVERPDGSNFTLKIRSTKLEDSAMYFCASEQGSTEAFFGQGTRLTVV.

The chain links TRBV6-1 to TRBJ1-2; D uncertain. The V gene's germline CDR1 is MNHNS and CDR2 SASEGT. The V end lost 0 bases, the J end lost 5 bases, and 10 bases lay between the germline ends. This CDR3 spans 14 amino acids. CDR3 loop: CASSEAVRHYGYTF. The CDR3 DNA reads as TGTGCCAGCAGTGAAGCGGTCAGGCATTATGGCTACACCTTC.

This clone has only a few counts. The chain links TRBV30 to TRBJ1-6, with TRBD1 as a possible D gene (6 bases). The length of the CDR3 is 16 residues. Trimming stripped 0 bases from V and 4 bases from J, with 13 bases between. The germline V gene has CDR1 GTSNPN and CDR2 SVGIG (reference sequence). This CDR3 reads CAWSVLPQGYNSPLHF. The CDR3 DNA reads TGTGCCTGGAGTGTACTCCCACAGGGTTATAATTCACCCCTCCACTTT.

This clone was detected only once. The rearrangement links TRBV19 to TRBJ1-2; weak D call: TRBD1 (5 bases). The V and J ends lost 5 bases and 3 bases respectively, with 16 bases between them. Germline V gene sequence: CDR1 LNHDA, CDR2 SQIVND (reference sequence). This CDR3 is built from 15 residues. The CDR3 nucleotides read TGTGCCAGTAGTCCGCAGGGAGGGTTAGACTATGGCTACACCTTC. Its protein product is CASSPQGGLDYGYTF.

The chain joins TRBV29-1 to TRBJ2-1, with TRBD1 matching 8 bases. Germline V lookup: CDR1 SQVTM, CDR2 ANQGSEA. This CDR3 contains 12 residues. V shed 7 bases, J shed 8 bases, and the junction held 7 bases outside the gene matches. The CDR3 spells CSAGQGADEQFF. CDR3 sequence (DNA): TGCAGCGCCGGACAGGGTGCCGATGAGCAGTTCTTC.

The J gene is TRBJ1-1, the V gene TRBV30; 10 nucleotides match TRBD1. Trimming took 4 bases from V and 5 from J; bases not matched to a gene: 13. The germline V gene encodes CDR1 GTSNPN and CDR2 SVGIG (reference sequence). The CDR3 has 16 amino acids. The CDR3 spells CAWNQRQGARGTEAFF. The CDR3 DNA is TGTGCCTGGAACCAAAGACAGGGGGCGAGGGGGACTGAAGCTTTCTTT.

The chain couples TRBV9 to TRBJ2-6; D is undetermined. Trimming shortened V by 0 bases and J by 0 bases, and 16 bases separated the two germline ends. CDR1 and CDR2 (germline): SGDLS, YYNGEE. The CDR3 length is 19 residues. The CDR3 here is CASSVVPNPSLSGANVLTF. In DNA form, the CDR3 reads TGTGCCAGCAGCGTAGTCCCTAACCCCAGTCTCTCTGGGGCCAACGTCCTGACTTTC.

V usage is TRBV7-2 and J usage is TRBJ2-7, with 11 bases matching TRBD2. Germline V gene data show CDR1 as SGHTA and CDR2 as FQGNSA. V gave up 5 bases and J gave up 1 base; unmatched junction bases: 13. This CDR3 is 18 amino acids long. The CDR3 DNA sequence: TGTGCCAGCAGCACTCGCCACCCAACTAGCGGGAGTTCCTACGAGCAGTACTTC. This encodes CASSTRHPTSGSSYEQYF.

The V gene is TRBV10-3, the J gene TRBJ2-5, with TRBD1 matching over 7 bases. Trimming removed 2 bases from V and 0 bases from J; junction bases left unmatched: 0. The CDR3 consists of 14 residues. CDR1 and CDR2 from the germline V gene are ENHRY and SYGVKD. This CDR3 reads CAISETGDQETQYF. The CDR3 DNA reads TGTGCCATCAGTGAGACAGGGGACCAAGAGACCCAGTACTTC.

The V call is TRBV19, the J call TRBJ2-7; TRBD2 agrees at 13 bases. Germline values: CDR1 LNHDA, CDR2 SQIVND (reference sequence). The junction had 8 bases not matched to a gene; V was cut back by 5 bases and J by 4 bases. The CDR3 is made up of 16 amino acids. Here the CDR3 reads CASSLKGTSGAYEQYF. CDR3 sequence (DNA): TGTGCCAGTAGTCTCAAAGGGACTAGCGGGGCGTACGAGCAGTACTTC.

The V gene is TRBV5-1, the J gene TRBJ2-4; tentatively, D is TRBD2 (5 bases). The CDR3 is 14 amino acids. V was cut by 0 bases and J by 8 bases, with 12 bases left in between. Germline V CDR1 and CDR2: SGHRS, YFSETQ. As DNA, the CDR3 is TGCGCCAGCAGCTTGGGGGGAGTTGGAGACATTCAGTACTTC. It encodes CASSLGGVGDIQYF.

The chain employs TRBV11-2 and TRBJ1-4, with 8 bases aligning to TRBD1. The germline V gene encodes CDR1 SGHAT and CDR2 FQNNGV. After removal of 5 bases from V and 9 bases from J, the junction contained 11 bases not matched to a gene. This CDR3 is 15 amino acids long. CDR3 in amino acids: CASSHGTGGQKKLFF. In DNA, the CDR3 is TGTGCCAGCAGCCACGGGACAGGCGGTCAGAAAAAACTGTTTTTT.

The V and J genes are TRBV29-1 and TRBJ1-1, with D perhaps TRBD1 (5 bases). Trimming stripped 7 bases from V and 3 bases from J, with 6 bases between. The CDR3 consists of 10 residues. Germline values: CDR1 SQVTM, CDR2 ANQGSEA. CDR3 bases: TGCAGCGGACAGCACACTGAAGCTTTCTTT. The encoded protein is CSGQHTEAFF.

This clone appeared once. The chain has TRBV6-1 and TRBJ1-5, with D maybe TRBD1 (5 bases). The CDR3 contains 19 residues. Trimming took off 1 base at V and 6 bases at J, with 25 bases between the two ends. Germline values: CDR1 MNHNS, CDR2 SASEGT. DNA of the CDR3: TGTGCCAGCAGTGAAGACCGGGACGTCCGGCCAACTAGGGCTCAGCCCCAGCATTTT. This translates into CASSEDRDVRPTRAQPQHF.

CDR3: CASSPSGQGTTGELFF. The CDR3 bases are TGTGCCAGCAGCCCCTCGGGACAGGGCACGACCGGGGAGCTGTTTTTT. The J gene is TRBJ2-2, the V gene TRBV7-8; 9 bases are a match to TRBD1. The CDR3 sequence is 16 residues long. Trimming removed 5 bases from V and 5 bases from J; junction bases left unmatched: 9. Germline V gene data show CDR1 as SGHVS and CDR2 as FQNEAQ.

The CDR3 is CANKGRTDYGYTF. The CDR3 DNA reads TGTGCCAACAAAGGGAGGACGGATTATGGCTACACCTTC. The V and J genes are TRBV6-4 and TRBJ1-2; no reliable D call. Germline values: CDR1 MRHNA, CDR2 SNTAGT. The CDR3 is 13 amino acids. V lost 10 bases to trimming and J lost 5 bases, with 17 bases between them.

V gene TRBV5-6 combines with J gene TRBJ2-1; D is uncertain. CDR3 length: 14 amino acids. The ends were cut back, 4 bases at V and 1 base at J, with 9 bases in the middle. Germline lookup yields CDR1 SGHDT and CDR2 YYEEEE. This chain's CDR3 is CASSRLESYNEQFF. The DNA for the CDR3 is TGTGCCAGCAGCCGCCTCGAGTCCTACAATGAGCAGTTCTTC.

CDR3 region: CASSVEAGGSYEQYF. CDR3 DNA: TGTGCCAGCAGCGTAGAAGCGGGGGGAAGCTACGAGCAGTACTTC. V usage is TRBV9 and J usage is TRBJ2-7, with 9 bases aligning to TRBD2. This CDR3 contains 15 residues. In germline, CDR1 is SGDLS, CDR2 YYNGEE. After removal of 0 bases from V and 3 bases from J, the junction contained 4 bases not matched to a gene.

This clone has more than one count but fewer than ten. The V call is TRBV7-2, the J call TRBJ2-1; the D is unclear. Germline V gene data show CDR1 as SGHTA and CDR2 as FQGNSA. Trimming removed 1 base at V and 10 bases at J, with 14 bases between. The CDR3 loop spans 14 amino acids. The CDR3 DNA reads TGTGCCAGCAGCTTAGGACGCGTAGGGAACGAGCAGTTCTTC. Amino acid sequence: CASSLGRVGNEQFF.

The chain carries TRBV28 and TRBJ1-1, with TRBD1 matching over 7 bases. The CDR3 covers 13 residues. Germline lookup yields CDR1 MDHEN and CDR2 SYDVKM. V dropped 3 bases and J dropped 7; count of bases not matched to a gene: 5. CDR3 residues: CASSFNRGFEAFF. CDR3 sequence (DNA): TGTGCCAGCAGTTTTAACAGGGGCTTTGAAGCTTTCTTT.

The chain combines TRBV30 with TRBJ2-1; 12 bases line up with TRBD2. Germline V gene lookup returns CDR1 GTSNPN and CDR2 SVGIG (reference sequence). CDR3 length: 16 residues. With 0 bases clipped from V and 9 bases from J, the junction kept 9 bases outside the gene matches. CDR3 nucleotide sequence: TGTGCCTGGAGTGTACTGTCTAGCGGGGGGGCAGGTGAGCAGTTCTTC. Its translation is CAWSVLSSGGAGEQFF.

This rearrangement joins TRBV11-2 to TRBJ2-1; possibly TRBD1 for D (6 bases). V was clipped by 5 bases and J by 9 bases, with 17 bases between them. The CDR3 is 14 amino acids. Looked up from germline, CDR1 is SGHAT and CDR2 is FQNNGV. The CDR3 coding sequence is TGTGCCAGCAGCCAAGAGCCAGGGGTGGGTGAGCAGTTCTTC. Protein product: CASSQEPGVGEQFF. Full variable domain (rest looked up from reference TRBV11-2 and TRBJ2-1): EAGVAQSPRYKIIEKRQSVAFWCNPISGHATLYWYQQILGQGPKLLIQFQNNGVVDDSQLPKDRFSAERLKGVDSTLKIQPAKLEDSAVYLCASSQEPGVGEQFFGPGTRLTVL.